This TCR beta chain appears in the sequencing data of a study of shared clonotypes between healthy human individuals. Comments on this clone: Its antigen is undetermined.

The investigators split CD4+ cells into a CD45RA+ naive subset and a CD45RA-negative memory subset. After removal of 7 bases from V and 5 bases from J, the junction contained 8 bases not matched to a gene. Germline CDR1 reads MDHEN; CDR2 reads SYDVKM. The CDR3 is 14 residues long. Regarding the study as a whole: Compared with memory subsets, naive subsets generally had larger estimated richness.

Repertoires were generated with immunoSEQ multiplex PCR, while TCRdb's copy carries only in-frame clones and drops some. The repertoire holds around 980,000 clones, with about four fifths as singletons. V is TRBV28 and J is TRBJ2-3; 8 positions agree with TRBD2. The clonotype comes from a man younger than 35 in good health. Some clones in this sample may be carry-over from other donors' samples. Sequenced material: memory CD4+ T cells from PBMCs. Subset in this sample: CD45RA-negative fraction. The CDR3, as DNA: TGTGCCAGCAAAAGGCGGGAGGTCGGAGATACGCAGTATTTT. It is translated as CASKRREVGDTQYF.